Given below is one T cell receptor (beta chain) in context. These data are taken from a study of T and B cells in COVID-19 patients. The wider study: Blood was sampled from COVID-19 patients who were either actively infected or recovered. Of roughly 22 active-infection patients, 12 were critically ill with mechanical ventilation or extracorporeal membrane oxygenation.

TRB rearrangements were amplified by multiplex PCR with BIOMED2 TRB-A/B primers. TCRdb re-called the multiplex PCR reads through MiXCR, storing one row per CDR3 protein. The data show 13,000 to 15,000 distinct CDR3 sequences, with 28% seen just once and nearly 7% held by the top ten. Trimming cost V 3 bases and J 12 bases; bases outside gene matches: 7. The CDR3 runs 14 residues. Germline CDR1 DFQATT, CDR2 SNEGSKA (reference sequence). TRB was amplified from around 250-460 ng of blood genomic DNA. The sequenced sample consisted of blood. The source is a human donor who had recovered from COVID-19. The chain is built from TRBV20-1 and TRBJ2-1; the match to TRBD2 covers 14 bases. In DNA form, the CDR3 reads TGCAGTGCTAGGACTAGCGGGGGGGCAACCCGGCAGTTCTTC. Encoded protein: CSARTSGGATRQFF.